This T cell receptor (beta chain) was documented in a study of blood T cells in healthy people across ages. Findings of the study overall: Lack of knowledge of donor CMV status possibly confounded expanded clonotype changes.

This clonotype was counted only a few times. Its matching antigen is unknown. Investigators took about 10 milliliters of peripheral blood from every donor. A J-beta primer mix and a sample-barcoded 5' primer were used in a second PCR of about 7 to 12 cycles. One entry per CDR3 protein results from TCRdb running MiXCR on the 5' RACE reads. The sample carries about 650,000 distinct CDR3 sequences, approximately 29% recorded once. This TCR was sampled from a woman aged 80 or over in good health. Input material: blood.

The CDR3 loop reads CASSPVKTGELFF. The DNA for the CDR3 is TGTGCCAGCAGCCCGGTGAAGACCGGGGAGCTGTTTTTT. The rearrangement joins TRBV7-6 to TRBJ2-2; no clear D gene. Trimming took off 5 bases at V and 5 bases at J, with 9 bases between the two ends. CDR1 and CDR2 from the germline V gene are SGHVS and FNYEAQ. The CDR3 is 13 residues long.